The present T cell receptor beta chain was sequenced within a study of T cell responses to AZD1222 COVID-19 vaccine. Overall study findings and caveats: There were repertoire samples only from the period after the peak T cell response. Baseline seropositivity characterized only six AZD1222 recipients.

Remarks on this clone: Its antigen is not identified.

Using immunoSEQ multiplex PCR, the repertoire was profiled, and TCRdb retains in-frame clones only, with some absent. This table has 180,000 or so clones, roughly 91% appearing once. The sequence was obtained from an adult who received the AZD1222 COVID-19 vaccine. This sample comprised peripheral blood, obtained 28 days after the second AZD1222 dose.

The CDR3 bases are TGCAGCGTTGATAGGGGAGTCACAGATACGCAGTATTTT. Protein sequence: CSVDRGVTDTQYF. V and J are TRBV29-1 and TRBJ2-3; the D gene could be TRBD1 or TRBD2 (5 bases each). This CDR3 spans 13 amino acids. Germline loops: CDR1 SQVTM, CDR2 ANQGSEA. The V end lost 3 bases, the J end lost 2 bases, and 9 bases lay between the germline ends.